These 17 T cell receptor beta chains were sequenced from one sample in a study of HIV-infected patients and healthy controls. Reverse transcription used around 500 ng RNA and constant-region primers for alpha and beta. Each of the alpha and beta chains got its own library through chain-specific third strand synthesis with indices. TCRdb redid the calling of the 5' RACE reads with MiXCR, one entry per CDR3 protein. The sample consists of under 7,500 distinct CDR3 sequences, roughly 9.7% of them appearing once. No cell fractionation was done, so the repertoire covers all unsorted peripheral blood T cells. This specimen was blood, taken before antiretroviral therapy. The receptors shown here come from an adult with HIV infection.

This clonotype is medium-sized (0.01 to 0.1%) in the sample. The chain couples TRBV12-3 or TRBV12-4 to TRBJ1-1; a possible D gene is TRBD1 (5 bases). Trimming removed 3 bases from V and 11 bases from J, with 13 bases in between. The CDR3 length is 12 residues. The CDR3 here is CASSFRTGGAFF. The CDR3 coding sequence is TGTGCCAGCAGTTTCAGGACGGGGGGGGCTTTCTTT.

V usage is TRBV19 and J usage is TRBJ1-1; a weak D match, TRBD1 (5 bases). CDR3 length: 17 amino acids. The V and J ends lost 5 bases and 4 bases respectively, with 23 bases between them. Germline V CDR1 and CDR2: LNHDA, SQIVND (reference sequence). The CDR3 spells CASSPPYSGPGSTEAFF. CDR3 coding DNA: TGTGCCAGTAGTCCGCCCTACAGTGGACCAGGGAGCACTGAAGCTTTCTTT.

This clonotype was detected a few times. The V call is TRBV7-9, the J call TRBJ1-1, with a tentative D call TRBD1 (6 bases). In germline, CDR1 is SEHNR, CDR2 FQNEAQ (reference sequence). CDR3 size: 17 residues. Trimming removed 4 bases from V and 2 bases from J, with 20 bases in between. The DNA for the CDR3 is TGTGCCAGCAGCTCACTCACGAAACCAGGGGCCAACACTGAAGCTTTCTTT. Translating gives CASSSLTKPGANTEAFF.

This clonotype is deemed medium-sized. The chain combines TRBV15 with TRBJ2-3; D ambiguous. CDR1 and CDR2 (germline): LNHNV, YYDKDF (reference sequence). This CDR3 has 13 amino acids. Trimming removed 5 bases at V and 0 bases at J, with 6 bases between. The CDR3 reads CATSSASTDTQYF. For the CDR3, the DNA is TGTGCCACCAGCTCCGCAAGCACAGATACGCAGTATTTT.

Judged by abundance, this clonotype is medium-sized. This rearrangement joins TRBV5-1 to TRBJ2-5; unclear D gene. Germline V gene sequence: CDR1 SGHRS, CDR2 YFSETQ. CDR3 size: 12 residues. The V end lost 6 bases, the J end lost 5 bases, and 11 bases lay between the germline ends. CDR3 residues: CASTLDRETQYF. CDR3 nucleotides: TGCGCCAGCACCCTGGATCGGGAGACCCAGTACTTC.

This clonotype ranks as medium-sized. The V call is TRBV10-3, the J call TRBJ1-1; TRBD1 agrees at 9 bases. CDR3 length: 14 amino acids. Germline V gene sequence: CDR1 ENHRY, CDR2 SYGVKD. Trimming took 10 bases from V and 4 from J; bases not matched to a gene: 10. The CDR3 loop is CATGDRERGTEAFF. The CDR3 bases are TGTGCCACCGGGGACAGGGAGAGAGGCACTGAAGCTTTCTTT.

This clonotype was picked up many times. V usage is TRBV2 and J usage is TRBJ1-6; D uncertain. V was trimmed by 5 bases and J by 0 bases, leaving 8 bases between them. The CDR3 is 15 amino acids. Looked up from germline, CDR1 is SNHLY and CDR2 is FYNNEI. The CDR3 DNA sequence: TGTGCCAGCAGTTACCAGAGCTCCTATAATTCACCCCTCCACTTT. It specifies CASSYQSSYNSPLHF.

The V call is TRBV29-1, the J call TRBJ2-1, with 8 bases identical to TRBD1. Germline lookup yields CDR1 SQVTM and CDR2 ANQGSEA. V shed 7 bases, J shed 10 bases, and the junction held 9 bases outside the gene matches. This CDR3 spans 12 amino acids. CDR3 DNA: TGCAGCGCCCGGACAGGGATTAACGAGCAGTTCTTC. Amino acid sequence: CSARTGINEQFF.

This clonotype is labeled medium-sized. The CDR3 is CASLAGTTNEKLFF. The CDR3 coding sequence is TGTGCCAGCCTCGCAGGGACAACTAATGAAAAACTGTTTTTT. V and J are TRBV28 and TRBJ1-4; D may be TRBD1 (5 bases). Germline V gives CDR1 MDHEN, CDR2 SYDVKM. V lost 8 bases to trimming and J lost 0 bases, with 10 bases between them. This CDR3 is built from 14 residues.

The gene calls are TRBV28 and TRBJ2-3, with D possibly matching TRBD2 (5 bases). Deletions cut 3 bases from V and 7 bases from J, with 8 bases between. CDR1 and CDR2 (germline): MDHEN, SYDVKM. The CDR3 length is 12 residues. DNA for the CDR3: TGTGCCAGCAGTTTGAGGGTAAATACGCAGTATTTT. It is translated as CASSLRVNTQYF.

The genes are TRBV6-1 and TRBJ2-3, with D unresolved. V was trimmed by 8 bases and J by 4 bases, leaving 13 bases between them. Germline lookup yields CDR1 MNHNS and CDR2 SASEGT. This CDR3 has 13 residues. As DNA, the CDR3 is TGTGCCAGCGAGGACCCACCGTCAGATACGCAGTATTTT. This translates into CASEDPPSDTQYF.

The chain is built from TRBV3-1 and TRBJ1-1; D is uncertain. The CDR3 has 14 residues. CDR1 is LGHDT, CDR2 YNNKEL, per germline (reference sequence). The V gene lost 1 base and the J gene lost 6 bases, with 12 bases spanning the gap. The CDR3 coding sequence is TGTGCCAGCAGCCAAGGGGCCTCGGTATCTGAAGCTTTCTTT. This translates into CASSQGASVSEAFF.

At least ten counts were recorded for this clonotype. This chain links TRBV6-1 with TRBJ1-1; no firm D call. Germline V CDR1 and CDR2: MNHNS, SASEGT. The CDR3 has 11 amino acids. The V end lost 7 bases, the J end lost 7 bases, and 10 bases lay between the germline ends. The CDR3 reads CASIQIHEAFF. The CDR3 DNA follows: TGTGCCAGCATTCAGATCCATGAAGCTTTCTTT.

Within the sample, this clonotype is medium-sized. This chain uses TRBV29-1 with TRBJ2-3; perhaps TRBD2 as D (6 bases). This CDR3 spans 11 amino acids. The V gene lost 5 bases and the J gene lost 3 bases, with 6 bases spanning the gap. Germline V gives CDR1 SQVTM, CDR2 ANQGSEA. CDR3 nucleotide sequence: TGCAGCGTTCGGGGGACAGATACGCAGTATTTT. This sequence encodes CSVRGTDTQYF.

This clonotype has only a few counts. The gene calls are TRBV20-1 and TRBJ1-1; the match to TRBD1 covers 7 bases. CDR3 length: 12 residues. CDR1 and CDR2 from the germline V gene are DFQATT and SNEGSKA (reference sequence). The V segment lost 6 bases and the J segment 4 bases; nucleotides outside the gene matches: 5. The chain's CDR3 is CSAKDRTTEAFF. In DNA form, the CDR3 reads TGCAGTGCAAAGGACAGGACCACTGAAGCTTTCTTT.

The chain is built from TRBV7-2 and TRBJ1-1; TRBD1 matches 7 bases. V shed 0 bases, J shed 8 bases, and the junction held 6 bases outside the gene matches. Germline loops: CDR1 SGHTA, CDR2 FQGNSA. The CDR3 is 14 amino acids. CDR3 DNA sequence: TGTGCCAGCAGCTTAGCTGTGGGGACAGCCGAAGCTTTCTTT. Translating gives CASSLAVGTAEAFF.

This clonotype is medium-sized (0.01 to 0.1%). V and J are TRBV19 and TRBJ2-1; possible D gene TRBD1, 7 bases. The CDR3 has 14 residues. The germline CDR1 and CDR2 sequences are LNHDA and SQIVND (reference sequence). Trimming stripped 7 bases from V and 9 bases from J, with 19 bases between. The CDR3 here is CASTSDRFGSEQFF. The CDR3 DNA reads as TGTGCCAGTACCTCGGACAGGTTCGGGAGTGAGCAGTTCTTC.